The 28 T cell receptor beta chains listed next were all sequenced from one sample in a study of OX40 agonist ivuxolimab in advanced cancers. The table came from immunoSEQ multiplex PCR; TCRdb's copy has only in-frame clones and leaves some out. This table has 1,500 to 2,000 clones, 70% to 75% appearing once. The specimen comprised CD4+ or CD8+ T cells sorted from blood, sampled in a trial of the OX40 agonist ivuxolimab. The origin of the receptors is an adult with an advanced solid tumor such as melanoma, head and neck, liver or kidney cancer.

The chain employs TRBV4-2 and TRBJ1-1; D is possibly TRBD1 (6 bases). Germline V gene lookup returns CDR1 LGHNA and CDR2 YNFKEQ. The CDR3 has 17 amino acids. The germline V and J ends were trimmed by 3 bases and 6 bases, with 23 bases remaining between them. The DNA for the CDR3 is TGTGCCAGCAGCCAGAAAGATGGGGGCCCCTTGGGTTCTGAAGCTTTCTTT. It encodes CASSQKDGGPLGSEAFF.

The chain has TRBV6-6 and TRBJ1-1; no clear D. This CDR3 is built from 15 residues. CDR1 and CDR2 from the germline V gene are MNHNY and SVGAGI (reference sequence). V gave up 0 bases and J gave up 2 bases, with 10 bases separating them. CDR3 in DNA: TGTGCCAGCAGTTACTCAGCCGGTCTCAACACTGAAGCTTTCTTT. Amino acid sequence: CASSYSAGLNTEAFF.

V is TRBV25-1 and J is TRBJ1-1; D ambiguous. The V gene lost 7 bases and the J gene lost 3 bases, with 15 bases spanning the gap. Germline V gene sequence: CDR1 MGHDK, CDR2 SYGVNS. This CDR3 has 14 amino acids. CDR3 sequence reads: CASTHLGRDTEAFF. The CDR3, as DNA: TGTGCCAGCACCCATCTTGGGAGGGACACTGAAGCTTTCTTT. The whole variable domain, filled in from reference TRBV25-1 and TRBJ1-1, reads EADIYQTPRYLVIGTGKKITLECSQTMGHDKMYWYQQDPGMELHLIHYSYGVNSTEKGDLSSESTVSRIRTEHFPLTLESARPSHTSQYLCASTHLGRDTEAFFGQGTRLTVV.

In DNA, the CDR3 is TGTGCCAGCAGTTACGAAAACAGGGACGAGCAGTACTTC. As protein: CASSYENRDEQYF. V is TRBV6-5 and J is TRBJ2-7, with D possibly TRBD1 on 6 matching bases. Between the trimmed V and J ends, which lost 2 bases and 5 bases, there was a span of 10 bases. Germline V CDR1 and CDR2: MNHEY, SVGAGI. The CDR3 is 13 amino acids.

The CDR3, as DNA: TGTGCCATCAGTGTTGCATCTCTTAGCTACGAGCAGTACTTC. Translation gives CAISVASLSYEQYF. The V gene is TRBV10-3, the J gene TRBJ2-7; no reliable D call. Germline-derived CDR1 and CDR2 are ENHRY and SYGVKD. The CDR3 is 14 residues long. Trimming took 4 bases from V and 3 from J, leaving 13 bases between them.

This rearrangement joins TRBV2 to TRBJ1-3; D perhaps matches TRBD1 (5 bases). The ends were cut back, 5 bases at V and 1 base at J, with 9 bases in the middle. The CDR3 runs 14 residues. In germline, CDR1 is SNHLY, CDR2 FYNNEI. CDR3 in DNA: TGTGCCAGCAGTCAACAGGAGTCTGGAAACACCATATATTTT. The encoded protein is CASSQQESGNTIYF.

The J gene is TRBJ1-2, the V gene TRBV5-6; the match to TRBD1 covers 9 bases. Germline assignment: CDR1 SGHDT and CDR2 YYEEEE. After removal of 2 bases from V and 7 bases from J, the junction contained 12 bases not matched to a gene. The CDR3 has 16 residues. As DNA, the CDR3 is TGTGCCAGCAGCTTACGTTGGGCACAGGGGGCGAGTGGCTACACCTTC. This translates into CASSLRWAQGASGYTF.

The gene calls are TRBV18 and TRBJ1-5; TRBD1 agrees at 8 bases. The CDR3 is made up of 15 amino acids. Germline CDR1 KGHSH, CDR2 LQKENI. V lost 3 bases, J lost 5 bases, and 6 bases stayed unmatched. This CDR3 reads CASSPWQGADQPQHF. Written as DNA, the CDR3 is TGTGCCAGCTCACCTTGGCAGGGGGCAGATCAGCCCCAGCATTTT.

The CDR3 loop is CASSPGQRDTQYF. The CDR3 DNA follows: TGCGCCAGCAGCCCCGGGCAGAGAGATACGCAGTATTTT. The chain couples TRBV5-1 to TRBJ2-3; D not certain. The germline gives CDR1 SGHRS, CDR2 YFSETQ. The CDR3 runs to 13 residues. V lost 4 bases and J 5 bases, leaving 11 bases between the germline ends.

CDR3 nucleotide sequence: TGTGCCATCAGTGAGTTCCAGGGACTAGCCAAAAACATTCAGTACTTC. Its protein product is CAISEFQGLAKNIQYF. V usage is TRBV10-3 and J usage is TRBJ2-4; a possible D gene is TRBD2 (6 bases). This CDR3 is built from 16 residues. CDR1 ENHRY and CDR2 SYGVKD come from the germline V gene. Deletions cut 1 base from V and 0 bases from J, with 10 bases between.

V gene TRBV13 combines with J gene TRBJ2-3, with TRBD2 identical over 7 bases. The CDR3 is 16 residues long. Germline CDR1 is PRHDT and CDR2 is FYEKMQ (reference sequence). V gave up 3 bases and J gave up 6 bases; unmatched junction bases: 12. CDR3 nucleotides: TGTGCCAGCAGCTTTTTTATTGACAGCGGGGTCGATACGCAGTATTTT. Translating gives CASSFFIDSGVDTQYF. The whole variable domain, remainder taken from reference TRBV13 and TRBJ2-3, is AAGVIQSPRHLIKEKRETATLKCYPIPRHDTVYWYQQGPGQDPQFLISFYEKMQSDKGSIPDRFSAQQFSDYHSELNMSSLELGDSALYFCASSFFIDSGVDTQYFGPGTRLTVL.

This clone showed up just once. The V and J genes are TRBV7-3 and TRBJ1-2; 8 nucleotides agree with TRBD1. Trimming took 4 bases from V and 2 from J; bases not matched to a gene: 21. Germline V gene lookup returns CDR1 SGHTA and CDR2 FQGTGA. The CDR3 loop spans 20 amino acids. The CDR3 region has the DNA TGTGCCAGCAGCTCCCAACCCCTTCAGGGGGCGAACCCAATAAACTATGGCTACACCTTC. It yields the protein CASSSQPLQGANPINYGYTF.

The J gene is TRBJ1-6, the V gene TRBV27; D unresolved. V was cut by 2 bases and J by 10 bases, with 9 bases left in between. CDR1 is MNHEY, CDR2 SMNVEV, per germline (reference sequence). This CDR3 region has 13 residues. As DNA, the CDR3 is TGTGCCAGCAGTTTAACTGTTAGATCACCCCTCCACTTT. Residues: CASSLTVRSPLHF.

The chain recombines TRBV23-1 with TRBJ2-3; D call uncertain. TRBV23-1 is identified as an open reading frame with a role that is uncertain. The CDR3 is 10 residues long. Trimming shortened V by 4 bases and J by 15 bases, and 11 bases separated the two germline ends. In DNA form, the CDR3 reads TGCGCCAGCAGTCCCCTGGGCCTCTATTTT. Its protein is CASSPLGLYF.

The V gene is TRBV27, the J gene TRBJ1-4, with D possibly TRBD1 on 5 matching bases. In germline, CDR1 is MNHEY, CDR2 SMNVEV (reference sequence). This CDR3 region has 15 residues. Trimming took off 5 bases at V and 8 bases at J, with 18 bases between the two ends. The CDR3 here is CASSQFPGYKEKLFF. The CDR3 DNA reads as TGTGCCAGCAGTCAATTTCCAGGGTACAAAGAAAAACTGTTTTTT.

V gene TRBV9 combines with J gene TRBJ2-7; 8 bases align to TRBD2. CDR1 is SGDLS and CDR2 is YYNGEE in the germline V gene. There are 14 residues in the CDR3. V shed 0 bases, J shed 2 bases, and the junction held 1 base outside the gene matches. For the CDR3, the DNA is TGTGCCAGCAGCGTAGTCGGGGGGGCCTACGAGCAGTACTTC. Translating it yields CASSVVGGAYEQYF.

The rearrangement joins TRBV6-1 to TRBJ1-1; tentative D call: TRBD1 (5 bases). Trimming removed 2 bases from V and 0 bases from J, with 13 bases in between. The CDR3 contains 16 residues. Germline-derived CDR1 and CDR2 are MNHNS and SASEGT. Written as DNA, the CDR3 is TGTGCCAGCAGTGAAATTGGGGCGCGGATGAACACTGAAGCTTTCTTT. Protein product: CASSEIGARMNTEAFF.

CDR3 residues: CATRETNTGELFF. CDR3 coding DNA: TGTGCCACCAGGGAAACGAACACCGGGGAGCTGTTTTTT. This rearrangement joins TRBV15 to TRBJ2-2; D gene ambiguous. Germline loops: CDR1 LNHNV, CDR2 YYDKDF (reference sequence). The CDR3 is 13 amino acids. V lost 6 bases to trimming and J lost 0 bases, with 5 bases between them.

The chain carries TRBV10-3 and TRBJ2-5; 9 bases agree with TRBD2. The tail of the sequence fits TRBJ2-7 better, so the J call may be wrong. This CDR3 comprises 16 residues. Germline lookup yields CDR1 ENHRY and CDR2 SYGVKD. CDR3 in amino acids: CAISPLAQRGEYEQYF. DNA of the CDR3: TGTGCCATCAGCCCCCTCGCCCAGCGGGGGGAATACGAGCAGTACTTC.

The V and J genes are TRBV19 and TRBJ2-4; 14 nucleotides line up with TRBD2. The CDR3 sequence is 16 residues long. V shed 5 bases, J shed 4 bases, and the junction held 4 bases outside the gene matches. Germline CDR1 and CDR2: LNHDA and SQIVND (reference sequence). Written as DNA, the CDR3 is TGTGCCAGTAGTGGACTAGCGGGGGGACGTAAAAACATTCAGTACTTC. It is translated as CASSGLAGGRKNIQYF.

The chain is built from TRBV7-3 and TRBJ2-1; 9 positions match TRBD2. The CDR3 loop spans 14 amino acids. CDR1 SGHTA and CDR2 FQGTGA come from the germline V gene. The junction had 8 bases not matched to a gene; V was cut back by 6 bases and J by 8 bases. Here the CDR3 DNA reads TGTGCCAGCAGTTTGAGTAGCGGGGGCGATGAGCAGTTCTTC. Amino acid sequence: CASSLSSGGDEQFF.

The chain joins TRBV4-1 to TRBJ2-1; D gene unclear. This CDR3 contains 14 residues. Between the trimmed V and J ends, which lost 4 bases and 0 bases, there was a span of 7 bases. CDR1 MGHRA and CDR2 YSYEKL come from the germline V gene. CDR3 in DNA: TGCGCCAGCAGCCTTGAAACCTCCTACAATGAGCAGTTCTTC. This encodes CASSLETSYNEQFF.

This chain uses TRBV7-9 with TRBJ2-1; 12 bases align to TRBD2. Germline CDR1 SEHNR, CDR2 FQNEAQ (reference sequence). With 3 bases clipped from V and 9 bases from J, the junction kept 9 bases outside the gene matches. This CDR3 region has 16 residues. For the CDR3, the DNA is TGTGCCAGCAGCTTTGCTGCTAGCGGGGGGGTCGGTGAGCAGTTCTTC. This sequence encodes CASSFAASGGVGEQFF.

This chain connects TRBV11-2 to TRBJ2-7, with no clear D. Looked up from germline, CDR1 is SGHAT and CDR2 is FQNNGV. Trimming stripped 3 bases from V and 2 bases from J, with 11 bases between. The CDR3 spans 14 residues. CDR3 sequence reads: CASSFGGLTYEQYF. As DNA, the CDR3 is TGTGCCAGCAGCTTTGGCGGTTTGACCTACGAGCAGTACTTC.

This chain connects TRBV5-5 to TRBJ2-1; 12 bases line up with TRBD2. V shed 1 base, J shed 7 bases, and the junction held 6 bases outside the gene matches. Germline V lookup: CDR1 SGHKS, CDR2 YYEKEE (reference sequence). The CDR3 sequence is 16 residues long. The CDR3 spells CASSLPSGGAHNEQFF. In DNA, the CDR3 is TGTGCCAGCAGCTTGCCTAGCGGGGGGGCCCATAATGAGCAGTTCTTC.

V usage is TRBV29-1 and J usage is TRBJ2-3, with D unclear. Trimming pared 7 bases from V and 7 bases from J, leaving 9 bases between. The V gene's germline CDR1 is SQVTM and CDR2 ANQGSEA. This CDR3 comprises 10 residues. CDR3 bases: TGCAGCGCTATAGAGTATACGCAGTATTTT. It encodes CSAIEYTQYF.

The chain recombines TRBV2 with TRBJ1-6; unclear D gene. In germline, CDR1 is SNHLY, CDR2 FYNNEI. The CDR3 is 19 amino acids. V was cut by 2 bases and J by 0 bases, with 17 bases left in between. As DNA, the CDR3 is TGTGCCAGCAGTGAATTCGGCATACCAGCGATCTCCTATAATTCACCCCTCCACTTT. Encoded protein: CASSEFGIPAISYNSPLHF.

This clone turned up a few times. The rearrangement uses TRBV7-9 and TRBJ1-3; no clear D. V was clipped by 2 bases and J by 3 bases, with 11 bases between them. The CDR3 consists of 15 residues. Germline V lookup: CDR1 SEHNR, CDR2 FQNEAQ (reference sequence). CDR3 DNA: TGTGCCAGCAGCTTACCGGAGTTTAGTGGAAACACCATATATTTT. This translates into CASSLPEFSGNTIYF.